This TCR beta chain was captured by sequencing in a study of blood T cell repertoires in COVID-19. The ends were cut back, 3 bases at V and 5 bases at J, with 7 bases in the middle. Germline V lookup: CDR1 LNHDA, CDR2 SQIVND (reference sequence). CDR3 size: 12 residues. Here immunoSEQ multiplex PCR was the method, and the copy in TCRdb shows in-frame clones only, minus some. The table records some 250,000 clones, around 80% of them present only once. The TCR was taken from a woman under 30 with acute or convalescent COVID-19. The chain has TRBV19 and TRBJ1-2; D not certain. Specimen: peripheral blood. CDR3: CASSMGTYGYTF. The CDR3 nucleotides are TGTGCCAGTAGTATGGGCACTTATGGCTACACCTTC.